A selection of T cell receptor beta chains follows, all from one sample in a study of control samples from healthy donors and cancer patients. Using immunoSEQ multiplex PCR, the repertoire was profiled, and TCRdb retains in-frame clones only, with some absent. The sample has 60,000 to 100,000 clones; approximately 89% are singletons. The sequencing input was blood. These receptors all come from a man in his fifties in good health. The CDR3 runs from the conserved cysteine through the conserved F or W. The D gene is left open where the match is weak. Only some rows state a clone size, as once, few, many or a class for expanded clones.

d_call	v_call	j_call	clone_size	cdr3_aa	cdr3_nt
TRBD1	TRBV2	TRBJ1-1	once	CASSDSETGAATEAFF	TGTGCCAGCAGTGACAGCGAGACAGGGGCCGCCACTGAAGCTTTCTTT
.	TRBV12-3/TRBV12-4	TRBJ1-2	.	CASSAHGTYGYTF	TGTGCCAGCTCAGCCCACGGAACCTATGGCTACACCTTC
TRBD2	TRBV7-3	TRBJ2-3	.	CASSPGLETDTQYF	TGTGCCAGCAGTCCCGGACTAGAGACAGATACGCAGTATTTT
.	TRBV7-9	TRBJ1-1	.	CASSARQESSTEAFF	TGTGCCAGCAGCGCGCGACAGGAATCAAGCACTGAAGCTTTCTTT
.	TRBV3-1/TRBV3-2	TRBJ2-7	.	CASSQGEGRYEQYF	TGTGCCAGCAGCCAAGGGGAAGGGAGGTACGAGCAGTACTTC
TRBD1	TRBV19	TRBJ1-5	.	CAKTTGGNQPQHF	TGTGCCAAGACGACAGGGGGGAATCAGCCCCAGCATTTT
TRBD1	TRBV30	TRBJ2-7	.	CAWSLGTAYEQYF	TGTGCCTGGAGTTTGGGGACAGCCTACGAGCAGTACTTC
.	TRBV6-2/TRBV6-3	TRBJ1-5	.	CASSKGQNSNQPQHF	TGTGCCAGCAGCAAAGGACAGAATAGCAATCAGCCCCAGCATTTT
TRBD2	TRBV7-3	TRBJ2-3	few	CASSRSGGVGNTQYF	TGTGCCAGCAGCAGGAGCGGGGGGGTAGGAAATACGCAGTATTTT
TRBD1	TRBV7-2	TRBJ2-1	.	CASSYPGQGALSSYNEQFF	TGTGCCAGCAGCTATCCGGGACAGGGGGCCCTTAGCTCCTACAATGAGCAGTTCTTC
.	TRBV6-1	TRBJ1-1	.	CASSESLESEAFF	TGTGCCAGCAGTGAAAGCTTGGAGTCTGAAGCTTTCTTT
TRBD1	TRBV5-1	TRBJ1-6	.	CASSLGDRGSNSPLHF	TGCGCCAGCAGCCTAGGGGACAGAGGATCTAATTCACCCCTCCACTTT
.	TRBV5-1	TRBJ1-2	.	CASSSPGDGFNYGYTF	TGCGCCAGCAGCTCGCCCGGGGACGGCTTTAACTATGGCTACACCTTC
.	TRBV9	TRBJ2-1	.	CASSVASGEWKAYNEQFF	TGTGCCAGCAGCGTAGCTTCCGGGGAGTGGAAGGCCTACAATGAGCAGTTCTTC
TRBD1	TRBV27	TRBJ2-7	.	CASSLSPGTVNEQYF	TGTGCCAGCAGTTTATCCCCCGGGACAGTGAACGAGCAGTACTTC
TRBD1	TRBV19	TRBJ2-2	.	CASSRTGQGTGELFF	TGTGCCAGTAGTAGAACGGGACAGGGGACCGGGGAGCTGTTTTTT
.	TRBV18	TRBJ1-4	.	CASSPWGEKLFF	TGTGCCAGCTCACCATGGGGGGAAAAACTGTTTTTT
TRBD1	TRBV5-8	TRBJ1-5	.	CASSSYDRVSNQPQHF	TGTGCCAGCAGCTCCTACGACAGGGTTAGCAATCAGCCCCAGCATTTT
TRBD1	TRBV4-2	TRBJ2-1	.	CASNRGGTGGSYNEQFF	TGTGCCAGCAACCGAGGGGGAACAGGGGGGTCCTACAATGAGCAGTTCTTC
TRBD2	TRBV7-9	TRBJ2-1	.	CASSLAGLAGGPYNEQFF	TGTGCCAGCAGCTTAGCCGGACTAGCGGGGGGGCCATACAATGAGCAGTTCTTC
TRBD1	TRBV6-5	TRBJ1-5	.	CASSLKQGARQPQHF	TGTGCCAGCAGTCTAAAGCAGGGGGCAAGGCAGCCCCAGCATTTT
.	TRBV6-5	TRBJ2-7	once	CASSYSNYGAYEQYF	TGTGCCAGCAGTTACTCGAACTACGGGGCCTACGAGCAGTACTTC
.	TRBV7-2	TRBJ2-7	.	CASSRSWGEQYF	TGTGCCAGCAGCCGTAGCTGGGGCGAGCAGTACTTC
TRBD2	TRBV27	TRBJ2-5	once	CASSTRLAGGPSQETQYF	TGTGCCAGCAGTACCCGACTAGCGGGGGGGCCTAGCCAAGAGACCCAGTACTTC
TRBD2	TRBV5-6	TRBJ2-7	.	CASSLKRGVTSYEQYF	TGTGCCAGCAGCTTAAAGCGGGGGGTAACGTCCTACGAGCAGTACTTC
.	TRBV4-3	TRBJ2-7	.	CASSQAVGYEQYF	TGCGCCAGCAGCCAAGCGGTAGGCTACGAGCAGTACTTC
TRBD1	TRBV5-1	TRBJ1-6	.	CASSLGGDRGPESSYNSPLHF	TGCGCCAGCAGCTTGGGGGGGGACAGGGGGCCTGAGAGCTCCTATAATTCACCCCTCCACTTT